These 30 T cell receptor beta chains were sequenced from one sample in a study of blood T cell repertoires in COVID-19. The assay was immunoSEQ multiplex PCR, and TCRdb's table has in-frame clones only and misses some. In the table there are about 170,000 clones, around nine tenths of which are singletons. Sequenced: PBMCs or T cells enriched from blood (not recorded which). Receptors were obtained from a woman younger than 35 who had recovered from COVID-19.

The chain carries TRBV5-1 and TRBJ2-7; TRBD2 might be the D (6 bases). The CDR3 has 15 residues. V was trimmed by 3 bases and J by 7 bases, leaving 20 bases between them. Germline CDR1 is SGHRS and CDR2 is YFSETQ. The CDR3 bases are TGCGCCAGCAGCTCTCCTGCGGGGAATCTGAGGGAGCAGTACTTC. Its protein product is CASSSPAGNLREQYF.

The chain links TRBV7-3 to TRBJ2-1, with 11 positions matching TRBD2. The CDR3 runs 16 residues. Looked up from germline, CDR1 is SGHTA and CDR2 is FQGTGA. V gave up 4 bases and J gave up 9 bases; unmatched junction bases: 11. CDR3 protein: CASSSGLAVTDSEQFF. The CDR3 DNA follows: TGTGCCAGCAGCTCGGGACTAGCGGTAACAGACAGTGAGCAGTTCTTC.

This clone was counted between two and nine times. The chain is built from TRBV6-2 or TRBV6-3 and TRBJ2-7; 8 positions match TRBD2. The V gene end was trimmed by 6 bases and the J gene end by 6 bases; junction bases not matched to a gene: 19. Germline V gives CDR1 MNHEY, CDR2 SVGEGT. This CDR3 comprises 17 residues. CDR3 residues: CASSSPHGGGRPGEQYF. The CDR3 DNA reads TGTGCCAGCAGCAGTCCCCACGGTGGCGGGAGGCCAGGCGAGCAGTACTTC.

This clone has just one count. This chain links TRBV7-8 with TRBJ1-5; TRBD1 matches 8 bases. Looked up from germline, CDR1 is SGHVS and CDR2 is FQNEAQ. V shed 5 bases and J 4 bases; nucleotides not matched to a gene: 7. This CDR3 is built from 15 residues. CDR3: CASSPRRTGNQPQHF. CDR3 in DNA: TGTGCCAGCAGCCCAAGAAGGACAGGGAATCAGCCCCAGCATTTT. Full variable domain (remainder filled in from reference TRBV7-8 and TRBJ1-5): GAGVSQSPRYKVAKRGQDVALRCDPISGHVSLFWYQQALGQGPEFLTYFQNEAQLDKSGLPSDRFFAERPEGSVSTLKIQRTQQEDSAVYLCASSPRRTGNQPQHFGDGTRLSIL.

The DNA for the CDR3 is TGTGCCAGCAGCTCCGGGGATACGCAGTATTTT. Translation: CASSSGDTQYF. V is TRBV3-1 (or the pseudogene TRBV3-2) and J is TRBJ2-3; D unclear. Germline-derived CDR1 and CDR2 are LGHDT and YNNKEL (reference sequence). V dropped 5 bases and J dropped 6 bases, with 6 bases sitting between them. CDR3 length equals 11 residues.

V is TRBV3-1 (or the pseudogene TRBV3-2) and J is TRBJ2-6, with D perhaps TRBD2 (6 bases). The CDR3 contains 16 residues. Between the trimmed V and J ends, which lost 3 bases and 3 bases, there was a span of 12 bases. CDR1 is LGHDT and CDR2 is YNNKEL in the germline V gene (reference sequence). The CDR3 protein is CASSHTGRGGANVLTF. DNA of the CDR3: TGTGCCAGCAGCCATACCGGGAGAGGTGGGGCCAACGTCCTGACTTTC.

The CDR3 DNA follows: TGTGCCACCAGTGATTCCGGGGAGATCCAAGAGACCCAGTACTTC. Its protein product is CATSDSGEIQETQYF. This sequence joins TRBV24-1 and TRBJ2-5; perhaps TRBD2 as D (5 bases). Germline values: CDR1 KGHDR, CDR2 SFDVKD. The CDR3 has 15 amino acids. V was trimmed by 2 bases and J by 1 base, leaving 10 bases between them.

The CDR3 region has the DNA TGTGCCAGCAGCTTGGCCGACAGGGGATTCTACAATGAGCAGTTCTTC. This gives the protein CASSLADRGFYNEQFF. This chain joins TRBV5-6 and TRBJ2-1; the match to TRBD1 covers 8 bases. Germline V gene sequence: CDR1 SGHDT, CDR2 YYEEEE. The CDR3 spans 16 residues. Unmatched junction bases numbered 5, after V lost 0 bases and J lost 3 bases. Full variable domain (remainder filled in from reference TRBV5-6 and TRBJ2-1): DAGVTQSPTHLIKTRGQQVTLRCSPKSGHDTVSWYQQALGQGPQFIFQYYEEEERQRGNFPDRFSGHQFPNYSSELNVNALLLGDSALYLCASSLADRGFYNEQFFGPGTRLTVL.

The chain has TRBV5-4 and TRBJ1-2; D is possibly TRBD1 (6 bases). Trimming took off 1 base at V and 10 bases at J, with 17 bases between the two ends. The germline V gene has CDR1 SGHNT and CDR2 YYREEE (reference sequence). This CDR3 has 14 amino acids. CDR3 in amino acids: CASSLMREGVAYTF. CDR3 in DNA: TGTGCCAGCAGCTTGATGAGAGAGGGGGTTGCCTACACCTTC.

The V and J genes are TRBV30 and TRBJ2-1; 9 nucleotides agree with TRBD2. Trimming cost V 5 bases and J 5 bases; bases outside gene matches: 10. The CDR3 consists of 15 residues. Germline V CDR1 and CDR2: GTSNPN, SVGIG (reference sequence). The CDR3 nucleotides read TGTGCCTGGGCCCTATCCTTAGCGGGGGACAATGAGCAGTTCTTC. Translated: CAWALSLAGDNEQFF.

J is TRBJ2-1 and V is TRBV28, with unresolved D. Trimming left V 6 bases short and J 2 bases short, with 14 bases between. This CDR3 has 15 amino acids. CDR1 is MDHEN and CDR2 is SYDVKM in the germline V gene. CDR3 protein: CASSLPPGAYNEQFF. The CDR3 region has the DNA TGTGCCAGCAGCTTACCCCCCGGAGCCTACAATGAGCAGTTCTTC.

CDR3: CASSPTTPASAIDTQYF. CDR3 nucleotides: TGTGCCAGCAGCCCAACGACTCCAGCGAGCGCTATAGATACGCAGTATTTT. The chain uses TRBV16 and TRBJ2-3; no reliable D call. V was trimmed by 4 bases and J by 5 bases, leaving 22 bases between them. There are 17 residues in the CDR3. Germline V gives CDR1 KGHSY, CDR2 FQNENV.

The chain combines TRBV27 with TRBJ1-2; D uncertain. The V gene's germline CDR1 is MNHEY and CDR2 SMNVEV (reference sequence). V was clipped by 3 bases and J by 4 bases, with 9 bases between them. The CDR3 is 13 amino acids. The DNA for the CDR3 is TGTGCCAGCAGTTTCGGACTAGGCTATGGCTACACCTTC. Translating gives CASSFGLGYGYTF.

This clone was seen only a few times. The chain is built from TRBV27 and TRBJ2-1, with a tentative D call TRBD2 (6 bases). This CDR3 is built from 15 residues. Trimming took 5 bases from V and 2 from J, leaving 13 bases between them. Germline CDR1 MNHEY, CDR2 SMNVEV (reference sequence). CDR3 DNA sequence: TGTGCCAGCAGTAGGGCGGGATCGGCCTACAATGAGCAGTTCTTC. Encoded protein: CASSRAGSAYNEQFF.

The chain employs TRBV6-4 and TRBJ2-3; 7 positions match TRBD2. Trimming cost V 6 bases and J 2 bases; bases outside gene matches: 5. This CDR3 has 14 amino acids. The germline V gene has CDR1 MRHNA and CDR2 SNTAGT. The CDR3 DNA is TGTGCCAGCAGGGCGGGAGACCCCACAGATACGCAGTATTTT. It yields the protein CASRAGDPTDTQYF.

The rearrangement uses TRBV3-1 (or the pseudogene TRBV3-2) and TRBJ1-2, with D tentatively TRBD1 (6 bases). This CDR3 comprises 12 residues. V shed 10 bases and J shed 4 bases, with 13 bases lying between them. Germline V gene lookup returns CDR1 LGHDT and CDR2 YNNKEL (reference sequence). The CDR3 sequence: CATPGQSYGYTF. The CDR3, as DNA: TGTGCCACTCCCGGACAGTCCTATGGCTACACCTTC.

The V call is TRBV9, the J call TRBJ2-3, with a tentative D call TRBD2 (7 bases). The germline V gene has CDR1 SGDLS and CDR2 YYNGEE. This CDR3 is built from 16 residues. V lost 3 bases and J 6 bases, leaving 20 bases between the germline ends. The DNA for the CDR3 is TGTGCCAGCAGCGGAGAACTAGGAGGGGGGGTCGATACGCAGTATTTT. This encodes CASSGELGGGVDTQYF. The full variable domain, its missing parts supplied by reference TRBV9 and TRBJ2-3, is DSGVTQTPKHLITATGQRVTLRCSPRSGDLSVYWYQQSLDQGLQFLIQYYNGEERAKGNILERFSAQQFPDLHSELNLSSLELGDSALYFCASSGELGGGVDTQYFGPGTRLTVL.

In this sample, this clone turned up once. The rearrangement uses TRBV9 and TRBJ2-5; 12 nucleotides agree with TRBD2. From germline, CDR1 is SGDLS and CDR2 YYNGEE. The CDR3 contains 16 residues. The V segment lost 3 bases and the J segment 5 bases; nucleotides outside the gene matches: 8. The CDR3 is CASSDRTSGMRETQYF. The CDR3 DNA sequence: TGTGCCAGCAGCGACCGGACTAGCGGGATGCGGGAGACCCAGTACTTC. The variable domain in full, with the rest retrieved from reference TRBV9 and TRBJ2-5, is DSGVTQTPKHLITATGQRVTLRCSPRSGDLSVYWYQQSLDQGLQFLIQYYNGEERAKGNILERFSAQQFPDLHSELNLSSLELGDSALYFCASSDRTSGMRETQYFGPGTRLLVL.

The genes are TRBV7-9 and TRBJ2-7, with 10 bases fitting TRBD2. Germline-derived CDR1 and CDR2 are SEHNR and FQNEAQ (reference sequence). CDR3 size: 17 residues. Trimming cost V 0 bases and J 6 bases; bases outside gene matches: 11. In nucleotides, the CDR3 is TGTGCCAGCAGCTTAGCGGGCGGCGGAGCGGGAGGGCGCGAGCAGTACTTC. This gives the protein CASSLAGGGAGGREQYF.

CDR3 bases: TGCGCCAGCAGCCCGGGACAGGGAAGAAACACCATATATTTT. Protein sequence: CASSPGQGRNTIYF. The chain couples TRBV5-1 to TRBJ1-3, with 9 nucleotides matching TRBD1. The germline V gene has CDR1 SGHRS and CDR2 YFSETQ. J gave up 5 bases and V 4 bases, and 4 bases lay outside the gene matches. The length of the CDR3 is 14 residues.

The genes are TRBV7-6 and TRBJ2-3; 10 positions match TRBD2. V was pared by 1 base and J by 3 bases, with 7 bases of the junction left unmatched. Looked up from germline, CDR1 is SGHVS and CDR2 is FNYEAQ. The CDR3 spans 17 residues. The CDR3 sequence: CASSLGPSGSRTDTQYF. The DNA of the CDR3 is TGTGCCAGCAGCTTAGGGCCTAGCGGGAGTAGAACAGATACGCAGTATTTT.

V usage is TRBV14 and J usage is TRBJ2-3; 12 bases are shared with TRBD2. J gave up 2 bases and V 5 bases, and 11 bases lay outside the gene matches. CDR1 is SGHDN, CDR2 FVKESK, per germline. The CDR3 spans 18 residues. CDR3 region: CASSLRTSGTDLTDTQYF. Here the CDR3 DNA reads TGTGCCAGCAGCTTACGGACTAGCGGGACCGACCTCACAGATACGCAGTATTTT. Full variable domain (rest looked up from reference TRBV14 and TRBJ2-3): EAGVTQFPSHSVIEKGQTVTLRCDPISGHDNLYWYRRVMGKEIKFLLHFVKESKQDESGMPNNRFLAERTGGTYSTLKVQPAELEDSGVYFCASSLRTSGTDLTDTQYFGPGTRLTVL.

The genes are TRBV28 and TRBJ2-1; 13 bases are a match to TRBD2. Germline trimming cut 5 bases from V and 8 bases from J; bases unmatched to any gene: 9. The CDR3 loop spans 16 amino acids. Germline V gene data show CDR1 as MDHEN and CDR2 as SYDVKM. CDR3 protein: CASSPWTSGSVDEQFF. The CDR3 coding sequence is TGTGCCAGCAGTCCTTGGACTAGCGGGAGTGTGGATGAGCAGTTCTTC.

CDR3 sequence reads: CASSQAANYRRNEQFF. The CDR3 region has the DNA TGTGCCAGCAGCCAAGCTGCCAACTACCGGCGAAATGAGCAGTTCTTC. The rearrangement joins TRBV14 to TRBJ2-1; D is unresolved. The length of the CDR3 is 16 residues. V was pared by 1 base and J by 7 bases, with 17 bases between. CDR1 and CDR2 (germline): SGHDN, FVKESK. Full variable domain (remainder filled in from reference TRBV14 and TRBJ2-1): EAGVTQFPSHSVIEKGQTVTLRCDPISGHDNLYWYRRVMGKEIKFLLHFVKESKQDESGMPNNRFLAERTGGTYSTLKVQPAELEDSGVYFCASSQAANYRRNEQFFGPGTRLTVL.

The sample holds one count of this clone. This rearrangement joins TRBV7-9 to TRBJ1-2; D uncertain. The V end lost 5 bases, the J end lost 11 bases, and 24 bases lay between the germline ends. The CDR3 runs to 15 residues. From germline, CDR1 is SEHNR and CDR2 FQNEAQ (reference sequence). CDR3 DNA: TGTGCCAGCAGCGGACGAAGCGGACCCATCCCGGGGTACACCTTC. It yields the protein CASSGRSGPIPGYTF.

The CDR3 region has the DNA TGTGCCACCAGCAGAGGTAGCGGAGTCGTTGAGCAGTTCTTC. Its translation: CATSRGSGVVEQFF. The chain is built from TRBV15 and TRBJ2-1; TRBD2 is a possible D gene (6 bases). Germline CDR1 LNHNV, CDR2 YYDKDF (reference sequence). This CDR3 has 14 residues. Trimming took 1 base from V and 9 from J, leaving 13 bases between them. Full variable domain (missing parts from reference TRBV15 and TRBJ2-1): DAMVIQNPRYQVTQFGKPVTLSCSQTLNHNVMYWYQQKSSQAPKLLFHYYDKDFNNEADTPDNFQSRRPNTSFCFLDIRSPGLGDTAMYLCATSRGSGVVEQFFGPGTRLTVL.

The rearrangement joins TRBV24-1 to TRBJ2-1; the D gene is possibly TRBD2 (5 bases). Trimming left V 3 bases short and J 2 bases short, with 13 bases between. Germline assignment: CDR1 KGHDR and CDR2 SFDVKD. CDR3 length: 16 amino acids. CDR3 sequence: CATSDPARTPYNEQFF. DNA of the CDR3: TGTGCCACCAGTGATCCCGCGAGGACTCCCTACAATGAGCAGTTCTTC.

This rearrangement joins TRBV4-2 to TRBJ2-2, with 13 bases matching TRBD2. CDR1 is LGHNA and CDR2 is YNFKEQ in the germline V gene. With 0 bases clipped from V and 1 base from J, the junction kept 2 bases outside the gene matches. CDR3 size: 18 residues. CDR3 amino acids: CASSQETSGGMNTGELFF. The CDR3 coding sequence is TGTGCCAGCAGCCAAGAGACTAGCGGGGGGATGAACACCGGGGAGCTGTTTTTT.

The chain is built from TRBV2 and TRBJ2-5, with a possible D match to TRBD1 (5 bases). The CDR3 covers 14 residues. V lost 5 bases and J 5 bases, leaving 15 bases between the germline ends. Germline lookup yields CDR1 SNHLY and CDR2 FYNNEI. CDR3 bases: TGTGCCAGCAGTTCCCTGGGGCCCCGTGAGACCCAGTACTTC. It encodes CASSSLGPRETQYF.

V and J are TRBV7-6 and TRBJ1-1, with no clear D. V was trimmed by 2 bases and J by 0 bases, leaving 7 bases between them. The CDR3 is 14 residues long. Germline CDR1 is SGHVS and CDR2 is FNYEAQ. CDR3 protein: CASSLREMNTEAFF. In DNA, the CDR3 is TGTGCCAGCAGCTTAAGGGAGATGAACACTGAAGCTTTCTTT. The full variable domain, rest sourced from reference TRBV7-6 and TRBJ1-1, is GAGVSQSPRYKVTKRGQDVALRCDPISGHVSLYWYRQALGQGPEFLTYFNYEAQQDKSGLPNDRFSAERPEGSISTLTIQRTEQRDSAMYRCASSLREMNTEAFFGQGTRLTVV.